This entry lists 28 T cell receptor beta chains sequenced from one sample in a study of tumor-infiltrating lymphocytes in primary liver carcinoma. RNA and DNA were co-extracted from roughly 20-30 mg of unsorted bulk tissue. With a constant-region primer, TCR beta cDNA was made from 500 ng of total RNA. What produced the TCR beta libraries was three nested multiplex PCR rounds using slightly modified ARM-PCR. TRBV1-TRBV30 forward primers and a C-beta reverse primer were used in the first two PCR rounds, which each ran for about 10 cycles. TCRdb reprocessed the multiplex PCR reads via MiXCR and lists one record per CDR3 protein. The sample records 95,000 to 150,000 distinct CDR3 sequences, 55% to 75% being singletons. The sequenced sample consisted of liver tumor tissue from sampling region 3. The sample's subset: tumor region T3, left-lateral pole. All receptors derive from a woman aged 60-75 years with primary liver carcinoma and hepatitis B virus infection.

As for this clonotype: This may come from a read error, since a much larger clone is one base off. The chain couples TRBV5-4 to TRBJ2-1; D perhaps matches TRBD2 (6 bases). V was trimmed by 5 bases and J by 6 bases, leaving 18 bases between them. Germline V gene lookup returns CDR1 SGHNT and CDR2 YYREEE (reference sequence). The CDR3 extends over 15 amino acids. The CDR3 nucleotides read TGTGCCAGCAGTTTCCCCGAGACTAGGGGCAATGAGCAGTTCTTC. Translated, it gives CASSFPETRGNEQFF.

On this clonotype itself: This clone may be a read error of a much larger clone one base away. This chain links TRBV5-6 with TRBJ2-7; weak D call: TRBD1 (6 bases). The CDR3 is made up of 13 amino acids. Germline loops: CDR1 SGHDT, CDR2 YYEEEE. The V end lost 2 bases, the J end lost 6 bases, and 12 bases lay between the germline ends. The CDR3 is CASSFDRLGEQYF. The CDR3 nucleotides are TGTGCCAGCAGCTTTGACAGGCTCGGCGAGCAGTACTTC.

This clonotype was picked up one time. A much larger clone is a single base away; this may be a read error. The chain is built from TRBV6-1 and TRBJ1-1; D gene unclear. V lost 4 bases to trimming and J lost 4 bases, with 10 bases between them. The germline V gene encodes CDR1 MNHNS and CDR2 SASEGT. The CDR3 loop spans 13 amino acids. DNA for the CDR3: TGTGCCAGCAGTGTCGCAGGCCTCACTGAAGCTTTCTTT. It translates to CASSVAGLTEAFF.

To note about this clonotype: A much larger clone lies one base from this, so it may be a read error. The conserved closing phenylalanine or tryptophan is absent in this CDR3, likely reflecting a read error. The V gene is TRBV5-1, the J gene TRBJ2-3; D call uncertain. This CDR3 contains 12 residues. Trimming cost V 3 bases and J 4 bases, with 6 bases left between them. CDR1 is SGHRS, CDR2 YFSETQ, per germline. The CDR3 coding sequence is TGCGCCAGCAGCTCATGGCCAGATACGCAGTATTCT. This gives the protein CASSSWPDTQYS.

This clonotype appeared once. Relative to the germline gene, one junction end is altered; a read error may explain this. The genes are TRBV6-5 and TRBJ2-2, with 7 bases matching TRBD1. The CDR3 is made up of 15 amino acids. Germline V lookup: CDR1 MNHEY, CDR2 SVGAGI. CDR3 DNA sequence: TGTGCAAGCAGGGATGGGGATCGGGACAGCGGGGAGCTGTTTTTT. This gives the protein CASRDGDRDSGELFF.

In this sample, this clonotype turned up many times. The V gene is TRBV5-1, the J gene TRBJ2-6; maybe TRBD1 (6 bases). The V gene's germline CDR1 is SGHRS and CDR2 YFSETQ. The CDR3 is 16 residues long. V gave up 1 base and J gave up 1 base, with 9 bases separating them. DNA of the CDR3: TGCGCCAGCAGCTTGCCAGGACAGTCTGGGGCCAACGTCCTGACTTTC. Its translation: CASSLPGQSGANVLTF.

This clonotype qualifies as medium-sized (0.01 to 0.1%). This chain connects TRBV6-5 to TRBJ2-7; 7 bases map to TRBD1. After removal of 6 bases from V and 4 bases from J, the junction contained 6 bases not matched to a gene. The CDR3 sequence is 13 residues long. Germline lookup yields CDR1 MNHEY and CDR2 SVGAGI. This CDR3 reads CASRTGAAYEQYF. As DNA, the CDR3 is TGTGCCAGCAGAACAGGGGCCGCATACGAGCAGTACTTC.

In the case of this clonotype: This could be a read error, since a much larger clone is one nucleotide away. The chain is built from TRBV5-4 and TRBJ2-3; 8 nucleotides agree with TRBD2. This CDR3 is 16 amino acids long. Germline V gives CDR1 SGHNT, CDR2 YYREEE (reference sequence). The DNA for the CDR3 is TGTGCCAGCAACTTGGAAGCGGGAGTGGTAGCAGATACGCAGTATTTT. Translation gives CASNLEAGVVADTQYF.

The rearrangement joins TRBV7-9 to TRBJ2-7; 7 bases line up with TRBD1. V was pared by 5 bases and J by 3 bases, with 4 bases of the junction left unmatched. Germline V gene data show CDR1 as SEHNR and CDR2 as FQNEAQ (reference sequence). This CDR3 has 13 residues. The chain's CDR3 is CASSTRDSYEQYF. CDR3 in DNA: TGTGCCAGCAGCACCCGGGACAGCTACGAGCAGTACTTC.

This clonotype was seen only once. This chain joins TRBV29-1 and TRBJ2-3; TRBD2 might be the D (5 bases). The CDR3 consists of 16 residues. From germline, CDR1 is SQVTM and CDR2 ANQGSEA. V was shortened by 6 bases and J by 3 bases, with 22 bases between the two germline ends. The CDR3 protein is CSVASGSSVRTDTQYF. CDR3 nucleotide sequence: TGCAGCGTCGCTAGTGGGAGTTCGGTAAGGACAGATACGCAGTATTTT.

Comment on this clonotype: This may be a read error: a much more frequent sequence differs by one nucleotide. The CDR3 nucleotides read TGTGCCACCAATGATTCATCCTCGAGCACAGATACGCAGTATTTT. This gives the protein CATNDSSSSTDTQYF. This rearrangement joins TRBV24-1 to TRBJ2-3; D is undetermined. CDR1 and CDR2 (germline): KGHDR, SFDVKD. The CDR3 runs to 15 residues.

This clonotype was seen ten or more times. The chain uses TRBV4-2 and TRBJ2-1; weak D call: TRBD2 (6 bases). V lost 1 base and J lost 7, with 14 bases in between. The CDR3 loop spans 15 amino acids. Per germline, CDR1 LGHNA and CDR2 YNFKEQ. The CDR3 region has the DNA TGTGCCAGCAGCCAAGCCTCGGGAGCGCATAATGAGCAGTTCTTC. It translates to CASSQASGAHNEQFF.

About this clonotype: A junction boundary mismatches the germline segment, possibly from a read error. The V and J genes are TRBV24-1 and TRBJ2-1; tentative D call: TRBD1 (6 bases). The CDR3 is 15 residues long. The germline V gene encodes CDR1 KGHDR and CDR2 SFDVKD. CDR3 sequence reads: CASRRGSEFYNEQFF. CDR3 nucleotides: TGTGCCAGCAGAAGGGGGTCTGAGTTCTACAATGAGCAATTCTTC.

This clonotype was detected ten times or more. The V and J genes are TRBV10-2 and TRBJ2-1, with TRBD2 matching 7 bases. The CDR3 totals 15 residues. Trimming removed 3 bases from V and 4 bases from J; junction bases left unmatched: 6. Germline loops: CDR1 WSHSY, CDR2 SAAADI. The CDR3 reads CASSDRRELYNEQFF. CDR3 DNA: TGCGCCAGCAGTGATAGGCGGGAGCTGTACAATGAGCAGTTCTTC.

As concerns this clonotype: This could be a read error, since a much larger clone is one nucleotide away. The chain has TRBV28 and TRBJ1-4; tentatively, D is TRBD1 (5 bases). Germline V lookup: CDR1 MDHEN, CDR2 SYDVKM. The CDR3 totals 14 residues. V dropped 3 bases and J dropped 5 bases, with 10 bases sitting between them. This CDR3 reads CASSFTRDNEKLFF. The CDR3 DNA sequence: TGTGCCAGCAGTTTCACCCGGGACAATGAAAAACTGTTTTTT.

In the case of this clonotype: The junction departs from germline at one end; a sequencing error may be responsible. The rearrangement joins TRBV11-3 to TRBJ1-5; maybe TRBD1 (6 bases). From germline, CDR1 is SGHNT and CDR2 YENEEA. The CDR3 loop spans 13 amino acids. The chain's CDR3 is CASNPGQYQPQRF. The CDR3 DNA sequence: TGTGCCAGCAACCCTGGACAGTATCAGCCCCAGCGTTTT.

Points on this clonotype: Relative to the germline gene, one junction end is altered; a read error may explain this. The V call is TRBV19, the J call TRBJ1-5, with D uncertain. CDR3 length: 16 residues. Germline CDR1 is LNHDA and CDR2 is SQIVND (reference sequence). The CDR3 sequence: CVSSMGDTFSNQPQHF. The CDR3 DNA sequence: TGTGTCAGTAGTATGGGAGACACCTTTAGCAATCAGCCCCAGCATTTT.

CDR3 sequence reads: CASSLVRRGTQYF. For the CDR3, the DNA is TGTGCCAGCAGCTTAGTTCGCAGGGGAACGCAGTATTTT. The chain is built from TRBV7-2 and TRBJ2-3; a possible D gene is TRBD1 (6 bases). V dropped 1 base and J dropped 9 bases, with 11 bases sitting between them. The germline CDR1 and CDR2 sequences are SGHTA and FQGNSA. The length of the CDR3 is 13 residues.

The V call is TRBV11-2, the J call TRBJ1-5; D is undetermined. CDR3 length equals 13 residues. Trimming cost V 4 bases and J 7 bases, with 11 bases left between them. Germline V lookup: CDR1 SGHAT, CDR2 FQNNGV. CDR3 in DNA: TGTGCCAGCAGCTACAGCAAGGGACAGCCCCAGCATTTT. Translating it yields CASSYSKGQPQHF. The complete variable domain, with remaining parts taken from reference TRBV11-2 and TRBJ1-5, reads EAGVAQSPRYKIIEKRQSVAFWCNPISGHATLYWYQQILGQGPKLLIQFQNNGVVDDSQLPKDRFSAERLKGVDSTLKIQPAKLEDSAVYLCASSYSKGQPQHFGDGTRLSIL.

On this clonotype: The junction and the germline gene differ at one end; a read error may be behind it. V and J are TRBV11-1 and TRBJ2-3, with 9 bases aligning to TRBD2. The CDR3 is 14 amino acids. CDR1 and CDR2 from the germline V gene are SGHAT and FQDESV (reference sequence). The chain's CDR3 is CASSLRQRAGGPHF. The CDR3 coding sequence is TGTGCCAGCAGTTTAAGGCAACGTGCGGGAGGGCCTCACTTT.

About this clonotype itself: The germline gene is not matched at one end of the junction; a read error may be the cause. The chain uses TRBV12-3 or TRBV12-4 and TRBJ2-1; D is uncertain. The CDR3 covers 16 residues. The CDR3 spells CASSLDSLVVAHEQFF. CDR3 coding DNA: TGTGCTAGCAGTTTAGATAGCCTAGTCGTAGCCCATGAGCAGTTCTTC.

V and J are TRBV6-5 and TRBJ1-1; D perhaps matches TRBD1 (5 bases). Trimming took 9 bases from V and 4 from J, leaving 24 bases between them. Germline assignment: CDR1 MNHEY and CDR2 SVGAGI. The CDR3 consists of 16 residues. The CDR3 DNA is TGTGCCAGGAGCCCACCCTGGAGGGTTGGGGGCACTGAAGCTTTCTTT. It yields the protein CARSPPWRVGGTEAFF.

Concerning this clonotype itself: A much larger clone differs from this one at a single base, so this may be a read error. J is TRBJ2-7 and V is TRBV28; a weak D match, TRBD2 (5 bases). Germline-derived CDR1 and CDR2 are MDHEN and SYDVKM. V was pared by 6 bases and J by 6 bases, with 18 bases between. This CDR3 spans 14 amino acids. The CDR3 reads CASSFPATRGEQYF. The CDR3 region has the DNA TGTGCCAGCAGCTTCCCTGCCACCCGGGGCGAGCAGTACTTC.

V gene TRBV11-2 combines with J gene TRBJ2-3; D unclear. The V gene lost 10 bases and the J gene lost 2 bases, with 16 bases spanning the gap. The germline CDR1 and CDR2 sequences are SGHAT and FQNNGV. The CDR3 is 14 amino acids. CDR3 nucleotide sequence: TGTGCCACCAGTTACCGTCCTGCCACAGATACGCAGTATTTT. This sequence encodes CATSYRPATDTQYF.

Details on this clonotype: Germline and junction disagree at one end, which may indicate a read error. The chain recombines TRBV7-8 with TRBJ2-7; the match to TRBD2 covers 9 bases. The CDR3 consists of 17 residues. Germline assignment: CDR1 SGHVS and CDR2 FQNEAQ. CDR3 sequence (DNA): TGTGCCAACAGCGCGAGACCTGGGACTAGCATCTCAGGCGAGCAGTACTTC. Translation: CANSARPGTSISGEQYF.

The chain links TRBV2 to TRBJ1-6; D not resolved. Trimming took off 2 bases at V and 7 bases at J, with 9 bases between the two ends. CDR1 SNHLY and CDR2 FYNNEI come from the germline V gene. This CDR3 spans 14 amino acids. The CDR3 region is CASSERRGNSPLHF. The CDR3 DNA is TGTGCCAGCAGTGAAAGGCGAGGAAATTCACCCCTCCACTTT.

There are many counts of this clonotype. The gene calls are TRBV11-2 and TRBJ1-6; the match to TRBD1 covers 10 bases. V shed 3 bases, J shed 9 bases, and the junction held 5 bases outside the gene matches. This CDR3 spans 15 amino acids. Germline CDR1 reads SGHAT; CDR2 reads FQNNGV. The chain's CDR3 is CASSLRQGAFSPLHF. In nucleotides, the CDR3 is TGTGCCAGCAGCTTGAGACAGGGGGCTTTTTCACCCCTCCACTTT.

This clonotype was seen at least ten times. This chain links TRBV6-6 with TRBJ1-4; D not resolved. Germline V gene lookup returns CDR1 MNHNY and CDR2 SVGAGI (reference sequence). This CDR3 spans 15 amino acids. V gave up 7 bases and J gave up 0 bases, with 12 bases separating them. The CDR3 DNA reads as TGTGCCAGCAAAAACAGTCTATCAACTAATGAAAAACTGTTTTTT. As protein: CASKNSLSTNEKLFF.